The 18 T cell receptor beta chains in this list originate from one sample, sequenced in a study of T cells in Graves' hyperthyroidism and ophthalmopathy. Amplified regions were TCR beta CDR3 sequences from RNA transcripts. The HTBI primer set drove a first-round RT-PCR of the TCR CDR3. TCRdb passed the multiplex PCR reads through MiXCR, listing each CDR3 protein once. The table lists about 420,000 distinct CDR3 sequences, about 15% of them singletons. The sample was blood. Receptors originate from a woman between 18 and 29 years old with Graves' hyperthyroidism.

This clonotype was seen only a few times. The chain recombines TRBV6-1 with TRBJ2-3; TRBD2 matches at 11 bases. The germline gives CDR1 MNHNS, CDR2 SASEGT. Trimming removed 6 bases from V and 6 bases from J; junction bases left unmatched: 17. The CDR3 extends over 18 amino acids. For the CDR3, the DNA is TGTGCCAGCAGCCGAAAACTCCTTAGCGGGAGGGCCGGCGATACGCAGTATTTT. As protein: CASSRKLLSGRAGDTQYF.

This chain connects TRBV9 to TRBJ2-1; TRBD2 matches 8 bases. The CDR3 extends over 13 amino acids. In germline, CDR1 is SGDLS, CDR2 YYNGEE. The trim removed 4 bases at V and 6 bases at J, leaving 3 bases unmatched. As DNA, the CDR3 is TGTGCCAGCAGCTATACTAGCGGCAATGAGCAGTTCTTC. This gives the protein CASSYTSGNEQFF.

The chain has TRBV5-6 and TRBJ2-3; D ambiguous. V was pared by 0 bases and J by 10 bases, with 15 bases between. The CDR3 sequence is 14 residues long. Per germline, CDR1 SGHDT and CDR2 YYEEEE. CDR3 loop: CASSLVGLFGPQYF. The CDR3 nucleotides are TGTGCCAGCAGCTTGGTCGGGCTCTTCGGCCCGCAGTATTTT.

This clonotype was seen ten or more times. CDR3 bases: TGCAGCGTGGAGGCCAGGGGGACGAACACTGAAGCTTTCTTT. Amino acid sequence: CSVEARGTNTEAFF. The chain is built from TRBV29-1 and TRBJ1-1; 7 nucleotides line up with TRBD1. Trimming at V came to 6 bases and at J to 1 base, leaving 8 bases not matched to a gene. The CDR3 is 14 amino acids. Germline CDR1 and CDR2: SQVTM and ANQGSEA.

This clonotype was counted once. This chain joins TRBV27 and TRBJ2-3; possibly TRBD2 for D (6 bases). This CDR3 region has 16 residues. The germline CDR1 and CDR2 sequences are MNHEY and SMNVEV (reference sequence). Trimming pared 4 bases from V and 5 bases from J, leaving 19 bases between. CDR3 sequence reads: CASSYNGGLYGDTQYF. CDR3 DNA: TGTGCCAGCAGTTATAACGGGGGTTTATATGGAGATACGCAGTATTTT.

The V call is TRBV20-1, the J call TRBJ2-7; 8 nucleotides agree with TRBD2. The CDR3 is 15 amino acids. In germline, CDR1 is DFQATT, CDR2 SNEGSKA (reference sequence). The trim removed 6 bases at V and 3 bases at J, leaving 13 bases unmatched. CDR3 residues: CSAAGGTQSYYEQYF. CDR3 DNA: TGCAGTGCCGCGGGGGGCACACAGTCCTACTACGAGCAGTACTTC.

This clonotype was recorded at least ten times. The chain has TRBV7-3 and TRBJ2-3, with a weak D call TRBD2 (6 bases). The CDR3 extends over 15 amino acids. CDR1 and CDR2 (germline): SGHTA, FQGTGA. Deletions cut 2 bases from V and 1 base from J, with 10 bases between. CDR3 nucleotides: TGTGCCAGCAGCTTACGCGGGGTGGGCACAGATACGCAGTATTTT. As protein: CASSLRGVGTDTQYF.

This clonotype was seen at least ten times. The genes are TRBV7-9 and TRBJ2-3; perhaps D is TRBD1 or TRBD2 (5 bases each). V lost 6 bases and J lost 6, with 13 bases in between. Germline CDR1 SEHNR, CDR2 FQNEAQ (reference sequence). This CDR3 spans 13 amino acids. CDR3 coding DNA: TGTGCCAGCAGGAGGGGCAGTAAGGATACGCAGTATTTT. This sequence encodes CASRRGSKDTQYF.

This clonotype was counted many times. The chain carries TRBV5-8 and TRBJ2-7, with D maybe TRBD1 (7 bases). The CDR3 is made up of 15 amino acids. Germline V lookup: CDR1 SGHTS, CDR2 YDEGEE. Trimming cost V 3 bases and J 2 bases, with 15 bases left between them. The CDR3 spells CASSSEGTVAYEQYF. In DNA, the CDR3 is TGTGCCAGCAGCTCGGAGGGGACAGTTGCCTACGAGCAGTACTTC.

Worth noting for this clonotype: This sequence may be a read error, since a much larger clone differs from it by one base. This rearrangement joins TRBV20-1 to TRBJ2-3; 10 positions match TRBD2. This CDR3 has 17 amino acids. Germline lookup yields CDR1 DFQATT and CDR2 SNEGSKA (reference sequence). The CDR3 bases are TGCAGTGCCCCCGGGGTAGCGGGGGGTCTTAGCATAGATACGCAGTATTTT. It yields the protein CSAPGVAGGLSIDTQYF.

This clonotype has only a few counts. The genes are TRBV10-2 and TRBJ2-7; 10 positions match TRBD1. The germline gives CDR1 WSHSY, CDR2 SAAADI. The CDR3 contains 15 residues. V lost 3 bases, J lost 4 bases, and 6 bases stayed unmatched. CDR3 amino acids: CASSDLGTGVYEQYF. Written as DNA, the CDR3 is TGCGCCAGCAGTGATCTTGGGACAGGGGTTTACGAGCAGTACTTC.

This clonotype has just a few counts. The J gene is TRBJ2-7, the V gene TRBV7-9, with D perhaps matching TRBD2 (6 bases). Germline V gives CDR1 SEHNR, CDR2 FQNEAQ (reference sequence). This CDR3 spans 16 amino acids. V shed 5 bases and J shed 0 bases, with 17 bases lying between them. CDR3 protein: CASSGGGGKSSYEQYF. The CDR3 DNA reads TGTGCCAGCAGCGGGGGTGGGGGGAAGAGCTCCTACGAGCAGTACTTC.

To note about this clonotype: A clone one base away is much larger, so this may be a read error. The chain's CDR3 is CSARVDKAPIQYF. The CDR3 DNA sequence: TGCAGTGCTAGAGTAGACAAGGCGCCCATTCAGTACTTC. This chain links TRBV20-1 with TRBJ2-4; D gene uncertain. Germline CDR1 DFQATT, CDR2 SNEGSKA (reference sequence). The CDR3 consists of 13 residues. Trimming took off 1 base at V and 9 bases at J, with 13 bases between the two ends.

In its sample, this clonotype was seen many times. This rearrangement joins TRBV20-1 to TRBJ2-5; the D gene is possibly TRBD1 (7 bases). Trimming stripped 8 bases from V and 4 bases from J, with 11 bases between. This CDR3 spans 11 amino acids. Germline V lookup: CDR1 DFQATT, CDR2 SNEGSKA (reference sequence). CDR3: CSFRGVETQYF. In DNA, the CDR3 is TGCAGTTTCAGGGGGGTAGAGACCCAGTACTTC.

In its sample, this clonotype was seen many times. The CDR3 reads CASSVEGVRGYTF. CDR3 nucleotide sequence: TGTGCCAGCAGCGTAGAGGGAGTTCGTGGCTACACCTTC. The V call is TRBV9, the J call TRBJ1-2; D unclear. The CDR3 totals 13 residues. Trimming removed 0 bases from V and 7 bases from J, with 10 bases in between. The germline V gene encodes CDR1 SGDLS and CDR2 YYNGEE.

This clonotype has at least ten counts. This chain links TRBV20-1 with TRBJ2-1; 8 bases match TRBD2. Germline values: CDR1 DFQATT, CDR2 SNEGSKA (reference sequence). This CDR3 comprises 17 residues. The V and J ends lost 6 bases and 0 bases, in that order; junction bases with no gene match: 13. The CDR3 DNA is TGCAGTGCCCCGGGGGGGAGCCGGGGGAGCTCCTACAATGAGCAGTTCTTC. Its protein is CSAPGGSRGSSYNEQFF.

Points on this clonotype: This likely comes from a read error, as the CDR3 has no conserved phenylalanine or tryptophan at its end. V usage is TRBV20-1 and J usage is TRBJ2-3, with TRBD2 matching 7 bases. CDR1 DFQATT and CDR2 SNEGSKA come from the germline V gene (reference sequence). This CDR3 has 13 residues. CDR3 sequence reads: CSGGGRGTDTQYL. CDR3 bases: TGCAGCGGTGGCGGGAGAGGAACAGATACGCAGTATCTT.

Many counts were recorded for this clonotype. V is TRBV7-3 and J is TRBJ2-1; the D is unclear. CDR1 is SGHTA, CDR2 FQGTGA, per germline. The CDR3 consists of 13 residues. V dropped 5 bases and J dropped 9 bases, with 14 bases sitting between them. Written as DNA, the CDR3 is TGTGCCAGCAGCCACCCACAGAGTAGTGAGCAGTTCTTC. Encoded protein: CASSHPQSSEQFF.